This TCR beta chain appears in the sequencing data of a study of T cells after yellow fever vaccination (dated by TCRdb to between 2017 and 2020). A note on the overall study: Libraries from fractions with low cell numbers were prepared with the SMART-Seq v4 Ultra Low Input RNA kit. Blood was collected at multiple timepoints before and after primary and secondary immunization, and bulk PBMC replicates and cell subsets were isolated. Two healthy male donors, one aged 18 to 30 and one aged 30 to 40 years, made up the cohort. To track T-cell clones before and after primary and booster YFV17D yellow fever vaccination, bulk TCR alpha and beta repertoires were sequenced longitudinally.

Interpreted using the paper, the treatment or condition label stands for: live attenuated yellow fever vaccine strain. A standard Ficoll-Paque protocol was used to isolate PBMCs from peripheral blood. Dynabeads CD4 and CD8 positive selection kits were used to isolate CD4 and CD8 T-cell fractions. TriZol was used to extract RNA from bulk PBMCs, CD4 and CD8 fractions, and dextramer-positive and dextramer-negative fractions. TCR cDNA was synthesized by 5'RACE template switching, through which a universal primer site and unique molecular identifiers were introduced. Priming for cDNA synthesis came from both the TCR alpha and TCR beta constant segments. Libraries were amplified in two PCR steps, with sample barcodes and sequencing adapters added in the second step. Libraries were sequenced on Illumina HiSeq 2500 (2x100 bp) or NovaSeq (2x150 bp). Under the source paper's analysis protocol: Demultiplexing of reads and collapsing into UMI consensus sequences were performed with MIGEC, and V(D)J alignment was carried out with MiXCR. Vaccine-responding clonotypes were defined with edgeR using replicate PBMC samples, requiring FDR below 0.01 and a log2 fold change above 5 up to day 15. Each bulk clonotype received a CD4 or CD8 identity based on whether the sequenced CD4 or CD8 repertoire contained that clonotype at higher abundance. TCRdb cleaned the public reads at Q25 with fastp, built clones with MiXCR and kept in-frame beta chains. Rows matching on CDR3 protein sequence are summarized as one entry with the most common DNA and genes. Clone size and V and J calls follow TCRdb, not the original study. Within this sample are around 230,000 distinct CDR3 sequences, with approximately 6.7% of them counted one time only. The top ten hold 0.85% to 1.2% of the sample.

The CDR3 spans 17 residues, from the cysteine through the phenylalanine. The entry retains the CDR3 DNA only, 51 bases that are in frame from base 1. Based on the germline V gene, the CDR1 and CDR2 sequences are SGHTA and FQGNSA. V gives up 7 bases and J gives up 0 bases, and the segment between their germline ends measures 22 bases. The research as a whole found: A small fraction of clonotypes appeared in both the CD4 and CD8 compartments, likely as a result of convergent recombination. The secondary T-cell response was weaker than the primary response but faster, peaking on day 5 instead of day 15. Most clones expanded after primary vaccination were re-detected after the booster (around 96% of CD4 and about nine tenths of CD8), suggesting broad memory maintenance. Because abundant contaminating clonotypes from the bulk population could be contained in FACS-sorted repertoires, computational filtering was required. Because only two donors were included in the study, the extent to which the findings can be generalized is limited.

This clonotype occurred a few times. There is no known antigen for this receptor. Per-base quality was not reported, and no clone a single base away is much larger than it. This sequence originates from a man younger than 45 who received the YFV17D yellow fever vaccine. The input for sequencing was CD4+ T cells sorted from PBMCs, taken on the day of the yellow fever booster vaccination. This chain is built from TRBV7-2 and TRBJ2-7; the D segment cannot be called with confidence. CDR3 protein: CASISHPSAASSYEQYF. The DNA sequence is as follows: TGTGCCAGCATCTCACACCCCTCGGCCGCGAGCTCCTACGAGCAGTACTTC.